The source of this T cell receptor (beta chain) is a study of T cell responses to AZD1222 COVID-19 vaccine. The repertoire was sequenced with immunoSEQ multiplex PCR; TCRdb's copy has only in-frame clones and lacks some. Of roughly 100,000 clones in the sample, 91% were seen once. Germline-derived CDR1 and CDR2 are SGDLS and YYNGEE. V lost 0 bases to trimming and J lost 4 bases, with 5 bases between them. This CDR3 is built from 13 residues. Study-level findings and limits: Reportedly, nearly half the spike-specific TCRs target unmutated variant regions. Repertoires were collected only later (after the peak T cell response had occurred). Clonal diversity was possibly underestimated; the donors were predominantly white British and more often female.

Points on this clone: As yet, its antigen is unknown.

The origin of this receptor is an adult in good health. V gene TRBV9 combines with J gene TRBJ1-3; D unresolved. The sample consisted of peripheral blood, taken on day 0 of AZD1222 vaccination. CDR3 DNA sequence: TGTGCCAGCAGCGTAGGACTGGGAAACACCATATATTTT. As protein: CASSVGLGNTIYF. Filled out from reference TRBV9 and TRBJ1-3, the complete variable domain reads DSGVTQTPKHLITATGQRVTLRCSPRSGDLSVYWYQQSLDQGLQFLIQYYNGEERAKGNILERFSAQQFPDLHSELNLSSLELGDSALYFCASSVGLGNTIYFGEGSWLTVV.